This entry features one T cell receptor beta chain sequence. Its antigen is as yet unknown. The data are from a study of CD8+CD57+ T cells in acquired aplastic anemia. Study as a whole: Average DNA yield from sorted CD4+ and CD8+ cells was around 3.2 ug. General study findings and limits: Patients had twenty-nine CD8+ CDR3 sequences in common with controls (the shared set).

CDR1 and CDR2 from the germline V gene are MRHNA and SNTAGT. CDR3 length: 16 residues. With 2 bases clipped from V and 6 bases from J, the junction kept 5 bases outside the gene matches. Genomic DNA was employed as the template in profiling TCR beta VDJ and CDR3. Via MiXCR, TCRdb re-called the reads, giving one row per CDR3 protein. The table has more than 250,000 distinct CDR3 sequences, 82% seen once. Patients sequenced had flow cytometry evidence of CD8+CD57+ cell expansion. Each of the patients presented with severe acquired aplastic anemia. At blood sampling, none of the patients had yet received therapy.

The receptor was derived from a human donor with aplastic anemia. The sequenced sample consisted of sorted CD4+, CD8+, or CD8+CD57+ T cells (not recorded which) from PBMCs. The rearrangement uses TRBV6-4 and TRBJ1-6, with 9 bases matching TRBD1. CDR3 sequence reads: CASSDPKQGANSPLHF. CDR3 bases: TGTGCCAGCAGTGACCCGAAACAGGGGGCTAATTCACCCCTCCACTTT.